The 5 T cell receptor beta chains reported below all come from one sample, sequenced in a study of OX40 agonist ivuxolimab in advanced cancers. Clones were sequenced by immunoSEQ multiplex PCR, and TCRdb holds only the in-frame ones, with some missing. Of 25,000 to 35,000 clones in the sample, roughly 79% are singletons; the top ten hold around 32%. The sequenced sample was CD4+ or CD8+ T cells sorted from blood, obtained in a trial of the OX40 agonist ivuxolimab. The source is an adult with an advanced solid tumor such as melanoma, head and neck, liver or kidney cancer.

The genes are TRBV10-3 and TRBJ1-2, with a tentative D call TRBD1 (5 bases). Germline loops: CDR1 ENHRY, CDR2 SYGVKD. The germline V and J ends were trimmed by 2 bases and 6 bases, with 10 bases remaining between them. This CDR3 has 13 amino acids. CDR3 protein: CAISETGGDGYTF. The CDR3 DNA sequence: TGTGCCATCAGTGAGACCGGGGGAGATGGCTACACCTTC.

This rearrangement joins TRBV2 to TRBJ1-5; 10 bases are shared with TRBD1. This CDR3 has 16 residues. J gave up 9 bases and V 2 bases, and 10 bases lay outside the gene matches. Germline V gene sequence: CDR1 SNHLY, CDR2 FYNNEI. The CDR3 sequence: CASSENPGQGKLPQHF. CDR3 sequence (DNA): TGTGCCAGCAGTGAAAATCCGGGACAGGGGAAACTGCCCCAGCATTTT.

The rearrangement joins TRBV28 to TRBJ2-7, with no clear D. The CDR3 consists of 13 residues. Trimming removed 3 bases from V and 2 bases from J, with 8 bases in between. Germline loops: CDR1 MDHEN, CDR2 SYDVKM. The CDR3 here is CASSFHEAYEQYF. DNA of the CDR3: TGTGCCAGCAGTTTCCACGAGGCCTACGAGCAGTACTTC.

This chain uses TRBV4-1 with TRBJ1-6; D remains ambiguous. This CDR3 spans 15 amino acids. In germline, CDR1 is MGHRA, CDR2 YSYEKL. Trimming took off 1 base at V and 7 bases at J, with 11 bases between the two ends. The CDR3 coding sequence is TGCGCCAGCAGCCAAGGGAGGGAACTAAATTCACCCCTCCACTTT. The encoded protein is CASSQGRELNSPLHF.

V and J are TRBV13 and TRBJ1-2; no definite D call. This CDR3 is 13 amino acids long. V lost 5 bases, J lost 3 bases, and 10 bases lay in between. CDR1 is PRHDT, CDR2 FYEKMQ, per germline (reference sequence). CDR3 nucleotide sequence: TGTGCCAGCAGCCAGACCGTCGACTATGGCTACACCTTC. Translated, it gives CASSQTVDYGYTF.